The entry below gives a single TCR beta chain sequence along with its context. Looked up from germline, CDR1 is SGHRS and CDR2 is YFSETQ. The V gene end was trimmed by 0 bases and the J gene end by 10 bases; junction bases not matched to a gene: 7. The CDR3 spans 15 residues. This sample is part of a study of control samples from healthy donors and cancer patients. Repertoires were generated with immunoSEQ multiplex PCR, while TCRdb's copy carries only in-frame clones and drops some. The sample includes 70,000 or so clones, roughly 90% of them seen just once. The sequencing sample was made of PBMCs. The rearrangement uses TRBV5-1 and TRBJ1-4; 9 bases fit TRBD1. This sequence was found in a man aged 55 to 69 with lung cancer. CDR3 coding DNA: TGCGCCAGCAGCTTGGAAGAGATGGACAGGGGAAAACTGTTTTTT. It translates to CASSLEEMDRGKLFF.